Listed below are T cell receptor beta chains from one sample, sequenced in a study of glioma-infiltrating T cells after dendritic cell vaccination. TCRdb keeps only in-frame clones here, not all; method: immunoSEQ multiplex PCR. Found here are roughly 100,000 clones, roughly 79% of them singletons; the top ten hold about 12%. The input for sequencing was blood, taken before dendritic cell vaccination. All receptors derive from a human donor with glioblastoma. The CDR3 runs from the conserved cysteine through the conserved F or W. D genes are given only for firm matches. The size entry is marked missing in some rows and otherwise reads once, few, many or a size class.

d_gene | j_gene | v_gene | abundance | CDR3nt | CDR3aa
TRBD1 | TRBJ1-2 | TRBV18 | few | TGTGCCAGCTCACCGCCATTCGACAGGGACTATGGCTACACCTTC | CASSPPFDRDYGYTF
NA | TRBJ2-3 | TRBV7-6 | once | TGTGCCAGCAGCTTAGGGGGGGGGCGAGATACGCAGTATTTT | CASSLGGGRDTQYF
TRBD1 | TRBJ2-3 | TRBV5-1 | NA | TGCGCCAGCAGCTTCGGACAGGGGGCGTATACGCAGTATTTT | CASSFGQGAYTQYF
TRBD1 | TRBJ1-1 | TRBV5-1 | few | TGCGCCAGCAGCTGGGGACAGGATTACACTGAAGCTTTCTTT | CASSWGQDYTEAFF
NA | TRBJ1-2 | TRBV7-9 | NA | TGTGCCAGCAGTCTTCCAGTTAACTATGGCTACACCTTC | CASSLPVNYGYTF
TRBD2 | TRBJ2-3 | TRBV7-6 | NA | TGTGCCAGCAGCTTAGATAACGGACTAGGGGATACGCAGTATTTT | CASSLDNGLGDTQYF
NA | TRBJ2-7 | TRBV9 | NA | TGTGCCAGCAGCGTAGACCAGGGTGGGGAGCAGTACTTC | CASSVDQGGEQYF
NA | TRBJ2-5 | TRBV9 | NA | TGTGCCAGCAGCGTAAGTTCGGTCGACTGGATCCAGTACTTC | CASSVSSVDWIQYF
TRBD2 | TRBJ2-3 | TRBV5-1 | NA | TGCGCCAGCAGCCAGGGAGGGTTCCTAGCGGACACAGATACGCAGTATTTT | CASSQGGFLADTDTQYF
TRBD2 | TRBJ2-3 | TRBV30 | NA | TGTGCCTGGAACGGGGGGGCAGATACGCAGTATTTT | CAWNGGADTQYF
NA | TRBJ2-7 | TRBV20-1 | NA | TGCAGTGCTAGAGGTCCCCTCGGGCAGTACTTC | CSARGPLGQYF
TRBD1 | TRBJ2-7 | TRBV5-6 | NA | TGTGCCAGCAGCTTGGGCGACAGGGGGCGCTTGCAGTACTTC | CASSLGDRGRLQYF
TRBD1 | TRBJ2-7 | TRBV19 | NA | TGTGCCAGTAGTCTGGGGACAGGGGAAGGCGACGAGCAGTACTTC | CASSLGTGEGDEQYF
TRBD2 | TRBJ2-3 | TRBV16 | NA | TGTGCCAGCAGCCAATCGGTTCCTAGCGGCCACACAGATACGCAGTATTTT | CASSQSVPSGHTDTQYF
TRBD1 | TRBJ2-5 | TRBV5-1 | NA | TGCGCCAGCAGCATACGGGCGGGACAGGGAGGAGAGACCCAGTACTTC | CASSIRAGQGGETQYF
NA | TRBJ2-2 | TRBV19 | NA | TGTGCCAGTAGTATTGAGGACATGAACACCGGGGAGCTGTTTTTT | CASSIEDMNTGELFF
TRBD2 | TRBJ2-7 | TRBV7-3 | NA | TGTGCCAGCAGCTTTAGCGGGGGGACCGTTGGCGAGCAGTACTTC | CASSFSGGTVGEQYF
TRBD1 | TRBJ2-1 | TRBV5-4 | NA | TGTGCCAGCAGCCAGGGGGCTACTTACAATGAGCAGTTCTTC | CASSQGATYNEQFF
NA | TRBJ1-2 | TRBV7-3 | NA | TGTGCCAGCAGCCCTCCCGCAGGGATGGGCTATGGCTACACCTTC | CASSPPAGMGYGYTF
NA | TRBJ1-2 | TRBV27 | once | TGTGCCAGCAGTTTCGGAGGTTCTTCGAGTAGGTATGGCTACACCTTC | CASSFGGSSSRYGYTF
NA | TRBJ1-2 | TRBV4-3 | NA | TGCGCCAGCAGCTCCCGGGACTACTATGGCTACACCTTC | CASSSRDYYGYTF
NA | TRBJ1-2 | TRBV7-6 | once | TGTGCCAGCAGCTTACAGGGTCCCATGGGCTATGGCTACACCTTC | CASSLQGPMGYGYTF
TRBD1 | TRBJ1-1 | TRBV7-2 | NA | TGTGCCAGCAGCTGGACAGGGTCCTCGAACACTGAAGCTTTCTTT | CASSWTGSSNTEAFF
NA | TRBJ1-2 | TRBV19 | NA | TGTGCCAGTAGTATAGCCGTTTCTAACTATGGCTACACCTTC | CASSIAVSNYGYTF
TRBD2 | TRBJ2-1 | TRBV7-2 | NA | TGTGCCAGCAGCTTTACTAGCGGGGGGTTAAGCTCCTACAATGAGCAGTTCTTC | CASSFTSGGLSSYNEQFF
TRBD2 | TRBJ2-7 | TRBV7-3 | NA | TGTGCCAGCAGCTTTAGCGGGGGGACCGTTGGCGAGCAGTACTTC | CASSFSGGTVGEQYF
TRBD2 | TRBJ2-1 | TRBV7-9 | NA | TGTGCCAGCAGCTTAGCGGATCTTAGCGGGGGGGCCAATGAGCAGTTCTTC | CASSLADLSGGANEQFF
NA | TRBJ2-7 | TRBV28 | NA | TGTGCCACTAGATCGGGGTCCGACGAGCAGTACTTC | CATRSGSDEQYF
TRBD1 | TRBJ1-1 | TRBV13 | NA | TGTGCCAGCAGCGCTTATCAGGGGGCCTACACTGAAGCTTTCTTT | CASSAYQGAYTEAFF
TRBD1 | TRBJ1-2 | TRBV29-1 | NA | TGCAGCGCCGGACAGGGTTCTAACTATGGCTACACCTTC | CSAGQGSNYGYTF
NA | TRBJ2-7 | TRBV6-6 | few | TGTGCCAGCAGCGAAGGGGGGGTAAGGTCCTACGAGCAGTACTTC | CASSEGGVRSYEQYF
TRBD2 | TRBJ2-5 | TRBV19 | NA | TGTGCCAGTAGTATTGGGGGGGGCCAAGAGACCCAGTACTTC | CASSIGGGQETQYF
TRBD1 | TRBJ1-2 | TRBV11-3 | NA | TGTGCCAGCAGCACGGACAGGGCCGATGGCTACACCTTC | CASSTDRADGYTF
NA | TRBJ2-1 | TRBV2 | NA | TGTGCCAGCAGTGACAGGGTCCAGGGGCAGTTCTTC | CASSDRVQGQFF
TRBD1 | TRBJ1-6 | TRBV2 | NA | TGTGCCAGCGCCCAGATCCGGGACAGGGGTAGACCCCTCCACTTT | CASAQIRDRGRPLHF
NA | TRBJ2-1 | TRBV7-9 | once | TGTGCCAGCAGGGCCCCCGTCGACTACAATGAGCAGTTCTTC | CASRAPVDYNEQFF
TRBD2 | TRBJ2-5 | TRBV7-9 | once | TGTGCCAGCAGCCCATTAGCAGCGGGGGGGGTAGAGACCCAGTACTTC | CASSPLAAGGVETQYF
NA | TRBJ1-5 | TRBV12-5 | NA | TGTGCTAGTGGTTTGACAGGCCGGCCCCAGCATTTT | CASGLTGRPQHF
TRBD1 | TRBJ1-2 | TRBV5-4 | NA | TGTGCCAGCAGCTTGGACAGGGGAATCTATGGCTACACCTTC | CASSLDRGIYGYTF
TRBD2 | TRBJ2-1 | TRBV19 | NA | TGTGCCAGTAGTTCCCGGACTAGCGGGGGGCGAAATATCTACAATGAGCAGTTCTTC | CASSSRTSGGRNIYNEQFF
NA | TRBJ1-2 | TRBV4-1 | once | TGCGCCAGCAGCCATGTAGGGGGTAAGGGCTATGGCTACACCTTC | CASSHVGGKGYGYTF
TRBD1 | TRBJ1-4 | TRBV19 | few | TGTGCCAGTAGTAGCGACAGGGTGAATAATGAAAAACTGTTTTTT | CASSSDRVNNEKLFF
TRBD1 | TRBJ2-5 | TRBV5-5 | NA | TGTGCCAGCAGCGGGGGACAGGGAGGAGAGACCCAGTACTTC | CASSGGQGGETQYF
TRBD1 | TRBJ1-1 | TRBV14 | NA | TGTGCCAGCAGCCAGTTGACAGGGGCCACTGAAGCTTTCTTT | CASSQLTGATEAFF
NA | TRBJ2-5 | TRBV9 | NA | TGTGCCAGCAGCCTTGGGAGTAGCCAAGAGACCCAGTACTTC | CASSLGSSQETQYF
NA | TRBJ1-1 | TRBV29-1 | NA | TGCAGCGTTTCTGACAGCTTCACTGAAGCTTTCTTT | CSVSDSFTEAFF
NA | TRBJ2-5 | TRBV5-8 | once | TGTGCCAGCAGCTTGGGACATCCGTACCAAGAGACCCAGTACTTC | CASSLGHPYQETQYF
TRBD2 | TRBJ2-5 | TRBV5-1 | NA | TGCGCCAGCAGTTCCGATCCGCGGGGGGCCCAGTACTTC | CASSSDPRGAQYF
TRBD1 | TRBJ2-3 | TRBV6-5 | once | TGTGCCAGCTCAAACCGACAGGGAAGCACAGATACGCAGTATTTT | CASSNRQGSTDTQYF
NA | TRBJ1-4 | TRBV19 | many | TGTGCCAGTAGTATGCTAGTTCCAAATGAAAAACTGTTTTTT | CASSMLVPNEKLFF
NA | TRBJ2-3 | TRBV27 | NA | TGTGCCAGCAGTCCCCGACAGACTCTCACAGATACGCAGTATTTT | CASSPRQTLTDTQYF
NA | TRBJ1-5 | TRBV4-1 | NA | TGCGCCAGCAGCCCGCGGACTGGTACCGAAAATCAGCCCCAGCATTTT | CASSPRTGTENQPQHF
NA | TRBJ1-2 | TRBV5-6 | NA | TGTGCCAGCAGCGTGGACCTGCGGGACTATGGCTACACCTTC | CASSVDLRDYGYTF